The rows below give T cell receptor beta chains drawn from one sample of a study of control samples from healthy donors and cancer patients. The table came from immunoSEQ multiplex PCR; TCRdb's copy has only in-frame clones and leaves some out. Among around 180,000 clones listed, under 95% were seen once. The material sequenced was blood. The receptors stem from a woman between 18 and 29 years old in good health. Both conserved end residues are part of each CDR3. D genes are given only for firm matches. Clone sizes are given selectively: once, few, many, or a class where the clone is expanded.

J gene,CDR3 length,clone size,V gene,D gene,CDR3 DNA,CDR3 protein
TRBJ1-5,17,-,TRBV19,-,TGTGCCAGTAGCGATGAATTACAGGGCTCTAGCAATCAGCCCCAGCATTTT,CASSDELQGSSNQPQHF
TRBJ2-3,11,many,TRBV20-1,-,TGCAGTGCGGCAGGGACAGATACGCAGTATTTT,CSAAGTDTQYF
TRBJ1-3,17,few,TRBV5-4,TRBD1,TGTGCCAGCAGCTCCGGGACAGGGGTTAAATCAGGAAACACCATATATTTT,CASSSGTGVKSGNTIYF
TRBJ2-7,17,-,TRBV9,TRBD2,TGTGCCAGCAGCCCCCGGGGAGGGCTTTATTTCTCCTACGAGCAGTACTTC,CASSPRGGLYFSYEQYF
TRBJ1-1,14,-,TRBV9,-,TGTGCCAGCAGTCTCAGGGGATTCGCCACTGAAGCTTTCTTT,CASSLRGFATEAFF
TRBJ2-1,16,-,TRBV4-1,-,TGCGCCAGCAGCCAAGATATAGCGCCAGCCTACAATGAGCAGTTCTTC,CASSQDIAPAYNEQFF
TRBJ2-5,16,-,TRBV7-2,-,TGTGCCAGCAGCTTAAGGAGGCTTCCCGGGGTTGAGACCCAGTACTTC,CASSLRRLPGVETQYF
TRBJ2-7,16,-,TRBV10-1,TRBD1,TGCGCCAGCAGTGAGTCTTTTGGGACAGGGCGCTACGAGCAGTACTTC,CASSESFGTGRYEQYF
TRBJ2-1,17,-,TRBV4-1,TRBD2,TGCGCCAGCAGCCAAGATCTGGGCGGGAGGGCCGTCAATGAGCAGTTCTTC,CASSQDLGGRAVNEQFF
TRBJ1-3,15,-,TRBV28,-,TGTGCCAGCACCTTGGGGGGAAGTTTCGGAAACACCATATATTTT,CASTLGGSFGNTIYF
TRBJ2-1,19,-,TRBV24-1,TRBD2,TGTGCCACCAGTGATCGGGGGATTAATAGCGGGAGTACCTACAATGAGCAGTTCTTC,CATSDRGINSGSTYNEQFF
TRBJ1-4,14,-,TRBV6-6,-,TGTGCCAGCAGTTACCGGAGGGGTTCTGAAAAACTGTTTTTT,CASSYRRGSEKLFF
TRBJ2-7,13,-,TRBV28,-,TGTGCCAGCAGCCTCGGGGCAGGGGTACAGCAGTACTTC,CASSLGAGVQQYF
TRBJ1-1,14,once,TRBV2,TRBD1,TGTGCCAGCAGAGGACAGGTCCTGAACACTGAAGCTTTCTTT,CASRGQVLNTEAFF